These 12 T cell receptor beta chains were all obtained from the same sample, sequenced in a study of T cells after yellow fever vaccination. In TCRdb, the 5' RACE reads were re-called with MiXCR into one record per CDR3 protein. The table includes about 340,000 distinct CDR3 sequences, around 12% detected once. The sample here was CD4+ T cells sorted from PBMCs, taken 15 days after the yellow fever booster vaccination. These receptors all come from a man between 18 and 35 years old who received the YFV17D yellow fever vaccine.

This clonotype was detected many times. V and J are TRBV10-3 and TRBJ1-2; D unclear. V dropped 5 bases and J dropped 8 bases, with 15 bases sitting between them. Germline-derived CDR1 and CDR2 are ENHRY and SYGVKD. CDR3 length equals 13 residues. The CDR3 sequence: CAISSGLLGGYTF. The CDR3 DNA sequence: TGTGCCATCAGTTCCGGACTCCTAGGCGGCTACACCTTC.

This clonotype was detected a few times. The chain joins TRBV7-3 to TRBJ2-1; D is undetermined. CDR1 is SGHTA and CDR2 is FQGTGA in the germline V gene. With 5 bases removed from V and 6 bases from J, the gap between germline ends came to 11 bases. The CDR3 covers 13 residues. CDR3 sequence (DNA): TGTGCCAGCAGCCCCCGAGGCTTCAATGAGCAGTTCTTC. Its translation is CASSPRGFNEQFF.

This clonotype came up a few times. V usage is TRBV9 and J usage is TRBJ2-3; unclear D gene. CDR3 size: 14 residues. V lost 0 bases to trimming and J lost 2 bases, with 7 bases between them. From germline, CDR1 is SGDLS and CDR2 YYNGEE. CDR3 residues: CASSVAPDTDTQYF. In nucleotides, the CDR3 is TGTGCCAGCAGCGTAGCTCCTGACACAGATACGCAGTATTTT.

V usage is TRBV29-1 and J usage is TRBJ2-5; D could derive from TRBD1 or TRBD2 (5 bases each). CDR1 is SQVTM, CDR2 ANQGSEA, per germline. The germline V and J ends were trimmed by 3 bases and 5 bases, with 13 bases remaining between them. The CDR3 consists of 13 residues. CDR3 coding DNA: TGCAGCGTTGATGGGGCGGCGGGCGAGACCCAGTACTTC. It codes for CSVDGAAGETQYF.

The rearrangement uses TRBV2 and TRBJ2-7, with D perhaps TRBD2 (6 bases). Germline-derived CDR1 and CDR2 are SNHLY and FYNNEI. Trimming cost V 3 bases and J 4 bases, with 13 bases left between them. The CDR3 is made up of 14 amino acids. CDR3 protein: CASSESGLVYEQYF. In nucleotides, the CDR3 is TGTGCCAGCAGTGAGTCGGGACTCGTTTACGAGCAGTACTTC.

For this clonotype: A read error may produce the germline difference seen at one junction end. The chain uses TRBV7-9 and TRBJ2-5; 11 bases are shared with TRBD2. Germline V gives CDR1 SEHNR, CDR2 FQNEAQ (reference sequence). The CDR3 totals 17 residues. CDR3 in DNA: TGTGCCAGCAGCTTGGGCGCCGGGACTAGCGGACAAGAGATCCAGTACTTC. Amino acid sequence: CASSLGAGTSGQEIQYF.

In this sample, this clonotype turned up a few times. The chain couples TRBV29-1 to TRBJ2-2; a weak D match, TRBD1 (6 bases). The germline V and J ends were trimmed by 4 bases and 0 bases, with 9 bases remaining between them. The CDR3 spans 14 residues. Germline CDR1 SQVTM, CDR2 ANQGSEA. CDR3 loop: CSVGRTANTGELFF. The DNA of the CDR3 is TGCAGCGTTGGTCGGACAGCGAACACCGGGGAGCTGTTTTTT.

The table lists this clonotype with a few counts. This chain connects TRBV7-9 to TRBJ2-1, with D unclear. This CDR3 has 12 amino acids. The germline V gene has CDR1 SEHNR and CDR2 FQNEAQ (reference sequence). V lost 3 bases to trimming and J lost 6 bases, with 6 bases between them. CDR3 residues: CASSLISNEQFF. CDR3 coding DNA: TGTGCCAGCAGCTTGATCAGCAATGAGCAGTTCTTC.

This chain connects TRBV2 to TRBJ2-7, with D uncertain. V was trimmed by 4 bases and J by 6 bases, leaving 10 bases between them. The CDR3 is made up of 12 amino acids. CDR1 is SNHLY, CDR2 FYNNEI, per germline. In nucleotides, the CDR3 is TGTGCCAGCAGTGCCAGCCCGGGCGAGCAGTACGTC. Its translation: CASSASPGEQYV.

This clonotype has more than one count but fewer than ten. The V and J genes are TRBV7-9 and TRBJ1-2; 8 positions match TRBD1. The CDR3 is 14 amino acids. Germline loops: CDR1 SEHNR, CDR2 FQNEAQ (reference sequence). V gave up 5 bases and J gave up 8 bases; unmatched junction bases: 10. This chain's CDR3 is CASSQGQEISGYTF. CDR3 nucleotides: TGTGCCAGCAGCCAGGGACAGGAAATCTCGGGCTACACCTTC.

The chain has TRBV20-1 and TRBJ1-5, with D uncertain. The CDR3 is made up of 14 amino acids. Germline V lookup: CDR1 DFQATT, CDR2 SNEGSKA (reference sequence). The V and J ends lost 3 bases and 0 bases respectively, with 9 bases between them. CDR3 DNA sequence: TGCAGTGCTAGGGACGGATATAGCAATCAGCCCCAGCATTTT. Translation: CSARDGYSNQPQHF.

This clonotype was observed a handful of times. The rearrangement joins TRBV28 to TRBJ2-4, with 10 bases lining up with TRBD1. This CDR3 contains 16 residues. V shed 5 bases, J shed 1 base, and the junction held 5 bases outside the gene matches. Per the germline V gene, CDR1 is MDHEN and CDR2 is SYDVKM. CDR3 nucleotide sequence: TGTGCCAGCAGTCCGGGACAGGGGAGGGCCAAAAACATTCAGTACTTC. Its translation is CASSPGQGRAKNIQYF.